Below are 9 T cell receptor beta chains sequenced from a single sample in a study of cytomegalovirus exposure and HLA in healthy donors. 13 Jbeta primers and 60 Vbeta primers were used for the PCR. TCRdb's table, derived via immunoSEQ multiplex PCR, lists solely in-frame clones and lacks some. Here the sample spans fewer than 150,000 clones, 80% being singletons. The sequenced sample was PBMCs. The receptor set was obtained from a female donor in good health and CMV-seropositive.

The chain recombines TRBV6-5 with TRBJ1-1; TRBD1 matches 7 bases. The CDR3 spans 15 residues. Germline CDR1 is MNHEY and CDR2 is SVGAGI. Trimming took 0 bases from V and 0 from J; bases not matched to a gene: 1. The DNA for the CDR3 is TGTGCCAGCAGTTACTCGACAGGGATGAACACTGAAGCTTTCTTT. Amino acids: CASSYSTGMNTEAFF.

The genes are TRBV5-1 and TRBJ2-6; 15 bases match TRBD2. The V gene end was trimmed by 4 bases and the J gene end by 0 bases; junction bases not matched to a gene: 2. The CDR3 is 18 amino acids. From germline, CDR1 is SGHRS and CDR2 YFSETQ. The CDR3 nucleotides are TGCGCCAGCAGCGCGGGACTAGCGGGGGGCTCTGGGGCCAACGTCCTGACTTTC. It codes for CASSAGLAGGSGANVLTF.

This clone was detected only once. V is TRBV5-1 and J is TRBJ2-5; TRBD1 is a possible D gene (6 bases). The length of the CDR3 is 13 residues. The V and J ends lost 0 bases and 9 bases respectively, with 12 bases between them. Germline V gene sequence: CDR1 SGHRS, CDR2 YFSETQ. The CDR3 region is CASSLEGGRAQYF. In DNA form, the CDR3 reads TGCGCCAGCAGCTTGGAAGGGGGAAGGGCCCAGTACTTC.

V is TRBV5-8 and J is TRBJ2-3, with 15 bases aligning to TRBD2. CDR3 length equals 16 residues. The V and J ends lost 4 bases and 6 bases, in that order; junction bases with no gene match: 6. Germline V gene lookup returns CDR1 SGHTS and CDR2 YDEGEE. Here the CDR3 reads CASSRGLAGGRDTQYF. The CDR3 DNA follows: TGTGCCAGCAGCCGGGGACTAGCGGGGGGCCGGGATACGCAGTATTTT.

The gene calls are TRBV2 and TRBJ1-2; 8 bases align to TRBD1. The germline gives CDR1 SNHLY, CDR2 FYNNEI. After removal of 6 bases from V and 8 bases from J, the junction contained 11 bases not matched to a gene. The CDR3 runs to 14 residues. For the CDR3, the DNA is TGTGCCAGCAGAGCAGACAGGGGCAGGTCGGGCTACACCTTC. It translates to CASRADRGRSGYTF.

CDR3 residues: CASGDRVSNQPQHF. The CDR3, as DNA: TGTGCCAGCGGGGACAGGGTGAGCAATCAGCCCCAGCATTTT. The rearrangement links TRBV2 to TRBJ1-5; TRBD1 aligns across 9 bases. The CDR3 covers 14 residues. Germline V gene lookup returns CDR1 SNHLY and CDR2 FYNNEI. V trimming: 8 bases; J trimming: 1 base; junction bases outside the gene matches: 3.

The chain joins TRBV9 to TRBJ2-7; TRBD2 is a possible D gene (6 bases). Germline-derived CDR1 and CDR2 are SGDLS and YYNGEE. The V end was cut by 0 bases, the J end by 0 bases, with 10 bases between. The CDR3 consists of 15 residues. The CDR3 nucleotides are TGTGCCAGCAGCGTAGTGGAGCGGGCCTCCTACGAGCAGTACTTC. Its translation: CASSVVERASYEQYF.

The V gene is TRBV13, the J gene TRBJ2-3; 8 nucleotides line up with TRBD2. The CDR3 is 16 residues long. J was trimmed by 3 bases and V by 5 bases; bases with no gene match: 10. The V gene's germline CDR1 is PRHDT and CDR2 FYEKMQ (reference sequence). Here the CDR3 DNA reads TGTGCCAGCAGCCAAAGAAAGCGGGGGAGGACAGATACGCAGTATTTT. Encoded protein: CASSQRKRGRTDTQYF.

This clone was counted only a few times. This chain uses TRBV2 with TRBJ1-2; a weak D match, TRBD1 (6 bases). The CDR3 spans 14 residues. The germline gives CDR1 SNHLY, CDR2 FYNNEI. V was cut by 5 bases and J by 3 bases, with 13 bases left in between. CDR3 nucleotide sequence: TGTGCCAGCAGTTCTGGGGGCGCCTACTATGGCTACACCTTC. Protein: CASSSGGAYYGYTF.